This TCR beta chain was sequenced during a study of blood T cell repertoires in COVID-19. Study summary: Sources were T cells, B-cell-depleted T cells, or PBMCs; the material itself was cDNA or gDNA.

V lost 0 bases and J lost 4, with 13 bases in between. CDR1 is SGHRS and CDR2 is YFSETQ in the germline V gene. This CDR3 is built from 15 residues. Sequencing used immunoSEQ multiplex PCR; TCRdb keeps in-frame clones, though not all of them. The sample includes approximately 45,000 clones, about 86% of them seen just once. Sequencing input: peripheral blood. The chain couples TRBV5-1 to TRBJ1-1; maybe TRBD1 (5 bases). The clonotype comes from a woman aged 80 or over with acute or convalescent COVID-19. The CDR3 is CASSLEWGEVTEAFF. The CDR3, as DNA: TGCGCCAGCAGCTTGGAATGGGGGGAGGTCACTGAAGCTTTCTTT.